This T cell receptor beta chain was obtained from a study of OX40 agonist ivuxolimab in advanced cancers. Overall study context: Males comprised roughly four fifths of the group, whose mean age was approximately 60 years (range about 20 to 79). Past anti-PD-1, anti-PD-L1 or anti-CTLA-4 therapy was accepted, and roughly 40% had received some.

The V segment lost 3 bases and the J segment 4 bases; nucleotides outside the gene matches: 5. CDR1 and CDR2 from the germline V gene are SNHLY and FYNNEI. This CDR3 has 16 amino acids. Sequencing was performed with immunoSEQ multiplex PCR; in TCRdb, only in-frame clones are kept and a portion is missing. This sample has about 110,000 clones, with over 85% found just once. Study-level results: Nonresponders included some who also had low normalized T-cell clonal expansion.

No patient had autoimmune disease or received systemic immunosuppression. Notes on this clone: Its antigen is unknown.

The V and J genes are TRBV2 and TRBJ2-7, with 14 bases matching TRBD2. The input for sequencing was CD4+ or CD8+ T cells sorted from blood, taken in a trial of the OX40 agonist ivuxolimab. The TCR originated in an adult with an advanced solid tumor such as melanoma, head and neck, liver or kidney cancer. CDR3 region: CASSDLGTSGSYEQYF. CDR3 nucleotides: TGTGCCAGCAGTGATTTAGGGACTAGCGGGAGTTACGAGCAGTACTTC.